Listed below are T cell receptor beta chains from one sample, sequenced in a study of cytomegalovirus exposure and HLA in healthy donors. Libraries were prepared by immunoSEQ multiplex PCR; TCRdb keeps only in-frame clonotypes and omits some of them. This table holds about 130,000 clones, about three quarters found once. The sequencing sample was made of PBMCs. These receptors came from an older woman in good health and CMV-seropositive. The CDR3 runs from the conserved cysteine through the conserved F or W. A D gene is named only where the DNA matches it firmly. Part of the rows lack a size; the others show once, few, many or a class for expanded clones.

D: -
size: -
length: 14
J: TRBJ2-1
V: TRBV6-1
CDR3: CASLQGSTYNEQFF
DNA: TGTGCCAGTCTACAGGGTTCTACCTACAATGAGCAGTTCTTC

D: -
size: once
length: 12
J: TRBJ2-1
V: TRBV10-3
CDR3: CAISEDRNEQFF
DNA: TGTGCCATCAGTGAGGACAGAAATGAGCAGTTCTTC

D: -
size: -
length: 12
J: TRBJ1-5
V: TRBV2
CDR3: CARGVGNQPQHF
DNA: TGTGCCAGAGGGGTGGGCAATCAGCCCCAGCATTTT

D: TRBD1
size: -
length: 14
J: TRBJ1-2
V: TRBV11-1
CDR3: CASSSGQGSYGYTF
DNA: TGTGCCAGCAGCTCGGGACAGGGAAGCTATGGCTACACCTTC

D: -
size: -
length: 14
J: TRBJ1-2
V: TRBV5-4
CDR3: CASSLAGSNYGYTF
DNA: TGTGCCAGCAGCTTGGCCGGGTCAAACTATGGCTACACCTTC

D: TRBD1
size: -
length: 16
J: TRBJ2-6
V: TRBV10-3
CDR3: CAILRTGASGANVLTF
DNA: TGTGCCATCCTGAGGACAGGGGCCTCTGGGGCCAACGTCCTGACTTTC

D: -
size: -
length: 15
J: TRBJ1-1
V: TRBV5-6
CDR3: CASSLGGSGYTEAFF
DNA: TGTGCCAGCAGCTTGGGGGGCAGTGGATACACTGAAGCTTTCTTT

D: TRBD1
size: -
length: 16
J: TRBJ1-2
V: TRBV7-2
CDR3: CASSTSGTGGTYGYTF
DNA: TGTGCCAGCAGCACGTCCGGGACAGGCGGCACCTATGGCTACACCTTC

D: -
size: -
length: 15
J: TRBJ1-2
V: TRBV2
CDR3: CASSPGSGLTGGYTF
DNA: TGTGCCAGCAGCCCCGGGTCTGGCTTAACTGGTGGCTACACCTTC

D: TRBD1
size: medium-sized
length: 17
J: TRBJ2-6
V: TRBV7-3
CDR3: CASSPGQGAVGANVLTF
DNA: TGTGCCAGCAGCCCTGGACAGGGGGCGGTTGGGGCCAACGTCCTGACTTTC